One sample yielded the 21 T cell receptor beta chains listed below, sequenced in a study of blood T cells in healthy people across ages. The second PCR ran about 6 to 11 cycles with a sample-barcoded 5' primer and J-beta primers. Via MiXCR, TCRdb re-called the 5' RACE reads, giving one row per CDR3 protein. The table records approximately 830,000 distinct CDR3 sequences, roughly 60% of them present only once. The sample consisted of blood. Receptors originate from a man aged 25 to 40 in good health.

The V and J genes are TRBV7-2 and TRBJ2-7; D uncertain. The V end lost 1 base, the J end lost 5 bases, and 15 bases lay between the germline ends. This CDR3 is 15 amino acids long. The germline CDR1 and CDR2 sequences are SGHTA and FQGNSA. As DNA, the CDR3 is TGTGCCAGCAGCTTAGGCAGCTCCCCCTTGGACGAGCAGTACTTC. Amino acid sequence: CASSLGSSPLDEQYF.

The chain recombines TRBV4-3 with TRBJ2-4; D unresolved. Gene TRBJ2-7 matches the end of the DNA better, so the J call may be wrong. This CDR3 comprises 15 residues. Per germline, CDR1 LGHNA and CDR2 YSLEER. The CDR3: CASSQDMAVFYEQYF. CDR3 coding DNA: TGCGCCAGCAGCCAAGATATGGCAGTTTTCTACGAGCAGTACTTC.

The J gene is TRBJ2-1, the V gene TRBV29-1, with a tentative D call TRBD1 (7 bases). V lost 0 bases to trimming and J lost 10 bases, with 13 bases between them. The CDR3 extends over 13 amino acids. Germline V gives CDR1 SQVTM, CDR2 ANQGSEA. The CDR3 sequence is CSVEDGGGREQFF. The CDR3 DNA sequence: TGCAGCGTTGAAGACGGAGGGGGCAGGGAGCAGTTCTTC.

V gene TRBV28 combines with J gene TRBJ2-3, with no clear D. This CDR3 region has 15 residues. The germline gives CDR1 MDHEN, CDR2 SYDVKM. Deletions cut 2 bases from V and 0 bases from J, with 9 bases between. The CDR3 sequence is CASSLTRVSTDTQYF. Written as DNA, the CDR3 is TGTGCCAGCAGTTTAACCAGAGTTAGCACAGATACGCAGTATTTT.

The chain has TRBV7-9 and TRBJ2-2; no clear D gene. This CDR3 contains 16 residues. Germline V gives CDR1 SEHNR, CDR2 FQNEAQ (reference sequence). V was cut by 1 base and J by 0 bases, with 9 bases left in between. The CDR3 DNA sequence: TGTGCCAGCAGCTTAGTTCCTGTCCCGAACACCGGGGAGCTGTTTTTT. Its protein is CASSLVPVPNTGELFF.

This clonotype came up a few times. The rearrangement uses TRBV20-1 and TRBJ2-5, with 16 positions matching TRBD2. J lost 4 bases, V lost 6 bases, and 14 bases had no gene match. Germline V gene lookup returns CDR1 DFQATT and CDR2 SNEGSKA (reference sequence). The CDR3 length is 18 residues. The CDR3 protein is CSAQSPGTSGGALETQYF. In DNA, the CDR3 is TGCAGTGCCCAGTCCCCCGGGACTAGCGGGGGGGCCCTAGAGACCCAGTACTTC.

The chain recombines TRBV4-3 with TRBJ2-3, with 10 bases that match TRBD2. V shed 0 bases and J 2 bases; nucleotides not matched to a gene: 17. Germline CDR1 reads LGHNA; CDR2 reads YSLEER. This CDR3 contains 21 residues. The CDR3 DNA reads TGCGCCAGCAGCCAAGATTTAGTCGAGCGGGGGGGCCGGTTGGTCACAGATACGCAGTATTTT. Translation gives CASSQDLVERGGRLVTDTQYF.

The rearrangement joins TRBV28 to TRBJ2-3; D is undetermined. Germline V gene data show CDR1 as MDHEN and CDR2 as SYDVKM. This CDR3 has 16 residues. V was clipped by 4 bases and J by 3 bases, with 17 bases between them. The CDR3 sequence: CASSSPGGPGTDTQYF. CDR3 in DNA: TGTGCCAGCAGTTCACCGGGCGGCCCTGGGACAGATACGCAGTATTTT.

The table lists this clonotype with a count of one. The J gene is TRBJ2-1, the V gene TRBV7-9; possible D gene TRBD1, 6 bases. Per germline, CDR1 SEHNR and CDR2 FQNEAQ (reference sequence). Deletions cut 8 bases from V and 8 bases from J, with 13 bases between. This CDR3 spans 12 amino acids. CDR3: CASGTPPYEQFF. The CDR3 bases are TGTGCCAGCGGGACACCGCCCTATGAGCAGTTCTTC.

The chain has TRBV6-2 or TRBV6-3 and TRBJ2-1; D gene unclear. CDR1 is MNHEY, CDR2 SVGEGT, per germline. The CDR3 extends over 15 amino acids. Deletions cut 2 bases from V and 8 bases from J, with 16 bases between. This CDR3 is CASSYRSVASDEQFF. The CDR3 DNA reads TGTGCCAGCAGTTACCGGTCAGTTGCGAGCGATGAGCAGTTCTTC.

This clonotype appeared a few times. The V call is TRBV6-2 or TRBV6-3, the J call TRBJ2-5; unclear D gene. V lost 10 bases and J lost 5, with 20 bases in between. CDR3 size: 14 residues. Germline loops: CDR1 MNHEY, CDR2 SVGEGT. The CDR3 DNA reads TGTGCCACCTCAGGCGTCGACACGCTGGAGACCCAGTACTTC. It translates to CATSGVDTLETQYF.

This clonotype was picked up one time. This chain joins TRBV20-1 and TRBJ2-2, with D maybe TRBD2 (5 bases). This CDR3 is 13 amino acids long. The germline V gene encodes CDR1 DFQATT and CDR2 SNEGSKA (reference sequence). V dropped 3 bases and J dropped 6 bases, with 11 bases sitting between them. The CDR3 coding sequence is TGCAGTGCTAGGGGATTCGGGGCCGGGGAGCTGTTTTTT. It yields the protein CSARGFGAGELFF.

This chain connects TRBV6-1 to TRBJ2-1; TRBD2 matches 9 bases. Germline V gene lookup returns CDR1 MNHNS and CDR2 SASEGT. There are 14 residues in the CDR3. The ends lost 7 bases at V and 4 bases at J; junction bases unmatched: 5. In DNA form, the CDR3 reads TGTGCCAGCATCCCTAGCGGGGCATACAATGAGCAGTTCTTC. It yields the protein CASIPSGAYNEQFF.

This clonotype was observed a handful of times. The chain uses TRBV7-2 and TRBJ2-5; D gene ambiguous. Trimming left V 4 bases short and J 8 bases short, with 8 bases between. CDR1 SGHTA and CDR2 FQGNSA come from the germline V gene. This CDR3 contains 11 residues. The CDR3 nucleotides are TGTGCCAGCAGCTCGCAGTCCACCCAGTACTTC. Residues: CASSSQSTQYF.

The V gene is TRBV4-2, the J gene TRBJ2-3; 8 bases map to TRBD2. The length of the CDR3 is 18 residues. Trimming at V came to 0 bases and at J to 0 bases, leaving 8 bases not matched to a gene. Germline V lookup: CDR1 LGHNA, CDR2 YNFKEQ. CDR3 sequence reads: CASSQDPAGDSSTDTQYF. As DNA, the CDR3 is TGTGCCAGCAGCCAAGATCCAGCGGGGGACTCTAGCACAGATACGCAGTATTTT.

A note on this clonotype: A much larger clone is a single base away; this may be a read error. The gene calls are TRBV5-5 and TRBJ1-2; a possible D gene is TRBD1 (6 bases). The germline CDR1 and CDR2 sequences are SGHKS and YYEKEE (reference sequence). Between the trimmed V and J ends, which lost 3 bases and 4 bases, there was a span of 13 bases. The CDR3 has 14 amino acids. The CDR3 nucleotides read TGTGCCAGCAGCTCCGGACAGAAATTCTATGGCTACACCTTC. Translation: CASSSGQKFYGYTF.

This clonotype was found a few times. The chain has TRBV12-3 or TRBV12-4 and TRBJ2-6, with 7 bases that match TRBD1. CDR3 length: 16 amino acids. With 4 bases clipped from V and 4 bases from J, the junction kept 7 bases outside the gene matches. CDR3 nucleotides: TGTGCCAGCAGTTCCTACAGGGGTTACGGGGCCAACGTCCTGACTTTC. It encodes CASSSYRGYGANVLTF.

This clonotype was seen more than once but under ten times. DNA for the CDR3: TGTGCCAGCAGTCCCCGGGACCCTCCGAGGGAGACCCAGTACTTC. As protein: CASSPRDPPRETQYF. The chain is built from TRBV6-5 and TRBJ2-5; D tentatively reads TRBD1 or TRBD2 (5 bases each). There are 15 residues in the CDR3. The V gene lost 5 bases and the J gene lost 5 bases, with 18 bases spanning the gap. The germline CDR1 and CDR2 sequences are MNHEY and SVGAGI.

In this sample, this clonotype turned up a few times. This rearrangement joins TRBV4-3 to TRBJ2-5, with unresolved D. Germline assignment: CDR1 LGHNA and CDR2 YSLEER. V lost 0 bases to trimming and J lost 5 bases, with 10 bases between them. The CDR3 has 14 amino acids. CDR3 amino acids: CASSQDWVGETQYF. The CDR3 DNA follows: TGCGCCAGCAGCCAAGATTGGGTAGGGGAGACCCAGTACTTC.

The genes are TRBV29-1 and TRBJ2-4; no clear D gene. Germline values: CDR1 SQVTM, CDR2 ANQGSEA. Deletions cut 0 bases from V and 13 bases from J, with 16 bases between. This CDR3 region has 13 residues. In DNA, the CDR3 is TGCAGCGTTGAAGATCTAACATTCGGAGAGCAGTACTTC. Translating it yields CSVEDLTFGEQYF.

This chain links TRBV20-1 with TRBJ2-3; the D is unclear. The germline V gene encodes CDR1 DFQATT and CDR2 SNEGSKA (reference sequence). The V end lost 0 bases, the J end lost 6 bases, and 10 bases lay between the germline ends. This CDR3 contains 13 residues. CDR3 protein: CSAREPVADTQYF. The CDR3 DNA sequence: TGCAGTGCTAGAGAGCCAGTTGCGGATACGCAGTATTTT.